This TCR beta chain was documented in a study of T cells in Graves' hyperthyroidism and ophthalmopathy. Trimming took 1 base from V and 5 from J, leaving 6 bases between them. The V gene's germline CDR1 is DFQATT and CDR2 SNEGSKA (reference sequence). The CDR3 sequence is 11 residues long. The investigators amplified TCR beta CDR3 regions from RNA transcripts. First-round RT-PCR of the TCR CDR3 relied on the HTBI primer set. TCRdb reprocessed the multiplex PCR reads via MiXCR and lists one record per CDR3 protein. The sample lists about 500,000 distinct CDR3 sequences; roughly 16% were seen once. This clonotype occurred a few times.

The sequence came from a woman aged 30 to 39 with Graves' ophthalmopathy. The sample taken for sequencing was blood. V gene TRBV20-1 combines with J gene TRBJ2-7, with D unresolved. The CDR3 sequence: CSARGSHEQYF. Here the CDR3 DNA reads TGCAGTGCTAGAGGTAGCCACGAGCAGTACTTC.